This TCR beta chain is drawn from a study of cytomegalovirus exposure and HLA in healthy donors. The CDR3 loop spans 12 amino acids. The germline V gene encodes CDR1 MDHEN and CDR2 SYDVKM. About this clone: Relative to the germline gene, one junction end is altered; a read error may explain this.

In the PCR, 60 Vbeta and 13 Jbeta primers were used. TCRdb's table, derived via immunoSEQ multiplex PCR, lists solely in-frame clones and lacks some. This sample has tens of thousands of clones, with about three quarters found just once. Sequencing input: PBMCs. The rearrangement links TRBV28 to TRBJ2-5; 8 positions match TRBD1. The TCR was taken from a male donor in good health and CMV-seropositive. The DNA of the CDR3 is TGTGCCAGCAGCGAGACGGACAGGGACCTCGACTTC. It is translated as CASSETDRDLDF. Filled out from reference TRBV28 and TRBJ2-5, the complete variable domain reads DVKVTQSSRYLVKRTGEKVFLECVQDMDHENMFWYRQDPGLGLRLIYFSYDVKMKEKGDIPEGYSVSREKKERFSLILESASTNQTSMYLCASSETDRDLDFGPGTRLLVL.